Shown below are 21 T cell receptor beta chains from a single sample sequenced in a study of Ad26.COV2.S vaccination and SARS-CoV-2 variants. Treatment: roughly 20 received Ad26.COV2.S at low or high dose, single or two shots; roughly five received placebo; per-sample allocation not given. Sampling was performed 63 days after the first vaccine or placebo injection. Some clones are missing from TCRdb's copy, which holds only in-frame ones; the method was immunoSEQ multiplex PCR. Among around 250,000 clones listed, roughly nine tenths were seen once. The material sequenced was peripheral blood, taken in a trial of Ad26.COV2.S vaccine versus placebo. These receptors were taken from a person aged 18-60 years who received the Ad26.COV2.S COVID-19 vaccine or a placebo.

The V gene is TRBV5-1, the J gene TRBJ1-2; D not certain. This CDR3 contains 14 residues. The V end was cut by 3 bases, the J end by 14 bases, with 23 bases between. Germline loops: CDR1 SGHRS, CDR2 YFSETQ. The CDR3 is CASSSPPADFNLTF. DNA for the CDR3: TGCGCCAGCAGCTCGCCCCCAGCCGACTTCAACTTAACCTTC.

V is TRBV19 and J is TRBJ2-5; TRBD2 agrees at 12 bases. The CDR3 has 17 residues. CDR1 and CDR2 from the germline V gene are LNHDA and SQIVND (reference sequence). J lost 5 bases, V lost 7 bases, and 14 bases had no gene match. The CDR3 reads CASTMRASGRAGETQYF. The CDR3 nucleotides are TGTGCCAGTACCATGCGTGCTAGCGGGAGGGCTGGGGAGACCCAGTACTTC.

CDR3 DNA sequence: TGTGCCAGCAGCTCCCTCGGGGGCCGAACAGATACGCAGTATTTT. Amino acid sequence: CASSSLGGRTDTQYF. V and J are TRBV7-2 and TRBJ2-3; the D gene could be TRBD1 or TRBD2 (6 bases each). The CDR3 runs 15 residues. Germline lookup yields CDR1 SGHTA and CDR2 FQGNSA. Trimming shortened V by 4 bases and J by 3 bases, and 14 bases separated the two germline ends. Together with reference TRBV7-2 and TRBJ2-3, the CDR3 gives the full variable domain: GAGVSQSPSNKVTEKGKDVELRCDPISGHTALYWYRQSLGQGLEFLIYFQGNSAPDKSGLPSDRFSAERTGGSVSTLTIQRTQQEDSAVYLCASSSLGGRTDTQYFGPGTRLTVL.

The gene calls are TRBV6-2 or TRBV6-3 and TRBJ1-5; D possibly corresponds to TRBD1 (5 bases). Looked up from germline, CDR1 is MNHEY and CDR2 is SVGEGT. The CDR3 sequence is 14 residues long. The V end lost 4 bases, the J end lost 2 bases, and 9 bases lay between the germline ends. DNA for the CDR3: TGTGCCAGCAGTTTGGGGGTCGGCAATCAGCCCCAGCATTTT. The encoded protein is CASSLGVGNQPQHF.

The chain links TRBV6-5 to TRBJ2-5, with D perhaps TRBD1 (6 bases). The germline CDR1 and CDR2 sequences are MNHEY and SVGAGI. The V end lost 2 bases, the J end lost 1 base, and 8 bases lay between the germline ends. This CDR3 region has 14 residues. Here the CDR3 DNA reads TGTGCCAGCAGTTACGGGACACTCCAAGAGACCCAGTACTTC. It encodes CASSYGTLQETQYF.

The chain joins TRBV5-1 to TRBJ2-1; 15 bases are shared with TRBD2. CDR3 length equals 15 residues. The trim removed 4 bases at V and 15 bases at J, leaving 11 bases unmatched. Germline CDR1 is SGHRS and CDR2 is YFSETQ. CDR3 protein: CASSPGTSGGYNRFF. In nucleotides, the CDR3 is TGCGCCAGCAGCCCTGGGACTAGCGGGGGGTACAATCGGTTCTTC.

The V gene is TRBV19, the J gene TRBJ2-1; unclear D gene. The germline V gene has CDR1 LNHDA and CDR2 SQIVND (reference sequence). This CDR3 has 18 amino acids. V lost 1 base and J 5 bases, leaving 21 bases between the germline ends. CDR3 residues: CASSIGWVFEKPDNEQFF. The DNA of the CDR3 is TGTGCCAGTAGTATAGGATGGGTCTTCGAGAAGCCCGACAATGAGCAGTTCTTC.

The chain joins TRBV5-1 to TRBJ2-3, with 7 bases fitting TRBD1. V shed 4 bases and J 4 bases; nucleotides not matched to a gene: 6. The CDR3 runs to 14 residues. Germline V gives CDR1 SGHRS, CDR2 YFSETQ. The chain's CDR3 is CASSTRQGPDTQYF. Written as DNA, the CDR3 is TGCGCCAGCAGCACTAGACAGGGCCCAGATACGCAGTATTTT.

The chain employs TRBV18 and TRBJ2-7; 8 nucleotides match TRBD2. Per germline, CDR1 KGHSH and CDR2 LQKENI. After removal of 2 bases from V and 2 bases from J, the junction contained 5 bases not matched to a gene. The CDR3 totals 15 residues. CDR3 coding DNA: TGTGCCAGCTCACCAGCGGGAGGAGCCCCCTACGAGCAGTACGTC. Translated: CASSPAGGAPYEQYV.

This sequence joins TRBV18 and TRBJ2-3; TRBD1 matches 7 bases. Losses at the gene ends were 2 bases for V and 9 bases for J; bases not matched to a gene: 2. The CDR3 sequence is 12 residues long. Germline CDR1 and CDR2: KGHSH and LQKENI. The CDR3 DNA follows: TGTGCCAGCTCACCAGGGACAGCGACGCAGTATTTT. Its translation is CASSPGTATQYF.

This chain links TRBV6-5 with TRBJ2-1, with 8 nucleotides matching TRBD2. The CDR3 totals 16 residues. The germline CDR1 and CDR2 sequences are MNHEY and SVGAGI. Losses at the gene ends were 2 bases for V and 7 bases for J; bases not matched to a gene: 10. The CDR3 region is CASSYIGGAALNEQFF. The DNA of the CDR3 is TGTGCCAGCAGTTACATCGGGGGGGCGGCTTTAAATGAGCAGTTCTTC.

The rearrangement links TRBV6-1 to TRBJ1-1; unclear D gene. V lost 2 bases and J 0 bases, leaving 10 bases between the germline ends. The CDR3 consists of 15 residues. Germline CDR1 and CDR2: MNHNS and SASEGT. Written as DNA, the CDR3 is TGTGCCAGCAGTGAATTCGGAGCCATGAACACTGAAGCTTTCTTT. Protein product: CASSEFGAMNTEAFF.

The chain links TRBV6-5 to TRBJ1-3; D unresolved. Germline CDR1 MNHEY, CDR2 SVGAGI. Trimming pared 0 bases from V and 7 bases from J, leaving 13 bases between. CDR3 length: 15 residues. This CDR3 is CASSYSWVERNTIYF. The CDR3 DNA follows: TGTGCCAGCAGTTACTCGTGGGTTGAAAGGAACACCATATATTTT.

The chain combines TRBV30 with TRBJ2-7, with D maybe TRBD2 (5 bases). The CDR3 has 13 residues. Trimming left V 0 bases short and J 6 bases short, with 12 bases between. CDR1 and CDR2 from the germline V gene are GTSNPN and SVGIG (reference sequence). CDR3 nucleotides: TGTGCCTGGAGTGTACTGGACTCTGGCGAGCAGTACTTC. Residues: CAWSVLDSGEQYF.

In its sample, this clone was seen a few times. The chain employs TRBV7-2 and TRBJ2-2; 8 bases match TRBD1. Trimming at V came to 4 bases and at J to 5 bases, leaving 3 bases not matched to a gene. CDR1 is SGHTA, CDR2 FQGNSA, per germline. The CDR3 covers 14 residues. CDR3 nucleotides: TGTGCCAGCAGCTCGGACAGGGTAACCGGGGAGCTGTTTTTT. Translating gives CASSSDRVTGELFF.

This chain uses TRBV9 with TRBJ1-1; no clear D. The germline V gene encodes CDR1 SGDLS and CDR2 YYNGEE. The CDR3 spans 17 residues. V lost 0 bases and J lost 1, with 16 bases in between. CDR3 region: CASSVVGKEVRNTEAFF. Here the CDR3 DNA reads TGTGCCAGCAGCGTAGTCGGGAAGGAAGTGAGGAACACTGAAGCTTTCTTT.

This chain connects TRBV5-1 to TRBJ2-4; no clear D gene. V was shortened by 0 bases and J by 1 base, with 8 bases between the two germline ends. Looked up from germline, CDR1 is SGHRS and CDR2 is YFSETQ. CDR3 length equals 15 residues. CDR3 coding DNA: TGCGCCAGCAGCTTGGAGGCCAGCGCCAAAAACATTCAGTACTTC. Protein: CASSLEASAKNIQYF.

The genes are TRBV6-5 and TRBJ2-4, with a weak D call TRBD2 (7 bases). V lost 6 bases to trimming and J lost 5 bases, with 11 bases between them. The CDR3 length is 13 residues. Per germline, CDR1 MNHEY and CDR2 SVGAGI. The CDR3 is CASRRGGQNIQYF. The CDR3 nucleotides read TGTGCCAGCAGGAGGGGGGGGCAAAACATTCAGTACTTC.

The V and J genes are TRBV5-4 and TRBJ1-2; D is undetermined. This CDR3 has 14 amino acids. CDR1 and CDR2 from the germline V gene are SGHNT and YYREEE (reference sequence). V was pared by 0 bases and J by 7 bases, with 13 bases between. The CDR3 loop is CASSLAAVWSGYTF. The DNA of the CDR3 is TGTGCCAGCAGCTTGGCCGCGGTCTGGAGTGGCTACACCTTC.

The CDR3 sequence is CASSSQRGAYETQYF. Here the CDR3 DNA reads TGCGCCAGCAGCTCCCAGCGGGGGGCATATGAGACCCAGTACTTC. The chain couples TRBV4-3 to TRBJ2-5; 9 nucleotides align to TRBD2. This CDR3 contains 15 residues. Germline CDR1 is LGHNA and CDR2 is YSLEER. V shed 5 bases, J shed 5 bases, and the junction held 9 bases outside the gene matches.

The chain uses TRBV27 and TRBJ1-2; D unresolved. The CDR3 is 13 amino acids. The V end was cut by 0 bases, the J end by 3 bases, with 5 bases between. Germline CDR1 MNHEY, CDR2 SMNVEV (reference sequence). CDR3 in amino acids: CASSLSFDYGYTF. Here the CDR3 DNA reads TGTGCCAGCAGTTTATCGTTTGACTATGGCTACACCTTC.